Presented here are 30 T cell receptor beta chains from one specimen sequenced in a study of CD8 T cells in ankylosing spondylitis. MiXCR was run by TCRdb on the 5' RACE reads, yielding one entry per CDR3 protein. Of around 340,000 distinct CDR3 sequences in the sample, roughly 20% are singletons; the top ten hold approximately 14%. Sample: blood, either unsorted or a sorted T cell fraction (not recorded which). The receptors shown here come from a male donor with ankylosing spondylitis or in good health (not recorded which).

The sample holds a few counts of this clonotype. This chain links TRBV12-3 or TRBV12-4 with TRBJ2-2; 12 positions match TRBD1. The CDR3 consists of 15 residues. V lost 7 bases to trimming and J lost 6 bases; unmatched junction nucleotides: 6. The CDR3 region is CASTLWDRGPGELFF. As DNA, the CDR3 is TGTGCCAGCACTCTTTGGGACAGGGGGCCCGGGGAGCTGTTTTTT.

This sequence joins TRBV12-3 or TRBV12-4 and TRBJ2-5; TRBD1 matches 8 bases. V shed 2 bases and J 1 base; nucleotides not matched to a gene: 6. The CDR3 is 16 residues long. Here the CDR3 reads CASSLKPGTGQETQYF. The CDR3 DNA reads as TGTGCCAGCAGTTTAAAGCCTGGGACAGGCCAAGAGACCCAGTACTTC.

This chain connects TRBV20-1 to TRBJ2-1; D is undetermined. Trimming took 0 bases from V and 4 from J, leaving 10 bases between them. The germline gives CDR1 DFQATT, CDR2 SNEGSKA (reference sequence). The length of the CDR3 is 14 residues. CDR3 bases: TGCAGTGCTAGAGATCAGAGAGCTTACAATGAGCAGTTCTTC. Translating it yields CSARDQRAYNEQFF.

This clonotype has only a few counts. The chain joins TRBV9 to TRBJ2-2; 7 bases are a match to TRBD2. CDR1 and CDR2 (germline): SGDLS, YYNGEE. This CDR3 is built from 16 residues. Germline trimming cut 0 bases from V and 1 base from J; bases unmatched to any gene: 3. The CDR3 DNA is TGTGCCAGCAGCGTAGACGCGGGGGTGAACACCGGGGAGCTGTTTTTT. Translating gives CASSVDAGVNTGELFF. The full variable domain, its missing parts supplied by reference TRBV9 and TRBJ2-2, is DSGVTQTPKHLITATGQRVTLRCSPRSGDLSVYWYQQSLDQGLQFLIQYYNGEERAKGNILERFSAQQFPDLHSELNLSSLELGDSALYFCASSVDAGVNTGELFFGEGSRLTVL.

The gene calls are TRBV27 and TRBJ2-7, with 10 positions matching TRBD1. Unmatched junction bases numbered 9, after V lost 10 bases and J lost 3 bases. CDR1 and CDR2 (germline): MNHEY, SMNVEV (reference sequence). CDR3 length: 14 amino acids. The CDR3 nucleotides are TGTGCCACCACGCCGGGACAGGGGTTCTACGAGCAGTACTTC. This gives the protein CATTPGQGFYEQYF.

This clonotype appeared many times. The gene calls are TRBV20-1 and TRBJ1-1; a weak D match, TRBD1 (5 bases). The germline CDR1 and CDR2 sequences are DFQATT and SNEGSKA (reference sequence). CDR3 length: 14 residues. Trimming cost V 0 bases and J 6 bases, with 14 bases left between them. Here the CDR3 DNA reads TGCAGTGCTAGAGATGGCAGGGAAAACCCTGAAGCTTTCTTT. It translates to CSARDGRENPEAFF.

V and J are TRBV20-1 and TRBJ2-1; possible D gene TRBD2, 6 bases. CDR3 length equals 13 residues. The V and J ends lost 4 bases and 7 bases respectively, with 14 bases between them. Germline values: CDR1 DFQATT, CDR2 SNEGSKA (reference sequence). The CDR3 region has the DNA TGCAGTGCTACCCGACTAGACAGTAATGAGCAGTTCTTC. It is translated as CSATRLDSNEQFF.

The chain recombines TRBV5-4 with TRBJ2-7; no reliable D call. The length of the CDR3 is 11 residues. Trimming left V 4 bases short and J 6 bases short, with 8 bases between. CDR1 SGHNT and CDR2 YYREEE come from the germline V gene (reference sequence). DNA of the CDR3: TGTGCCAGCAGCAGCCAAGGCGAGCAGTACTTC. Its protein is CASSSQGEQYF. Full variable domain (missing parts from reference TRBV5-4 and TRBJ2-7): ETGVTQSPTHLIKTRGQQVTLRCSSQSGHNTVSWYQQALGQGPQFIFQYYREEENGRGNFPPRFSGLQFPNYSSELNVNALELDDSALYLCASSSQGEQYFGPGTRLTVT.

V and J are TRBV12-3 or TRBV12-4 and TRBJ2-1; 12 bases line up with TRBD2. The CDR3 consists of 16 residues. V lost 2 bases and J lost 6; bases outside the gene matches: 5. The CDR3 loop is CASSLLAGGPGNEQFF. Written as DNA, the CDR3 is TGTGCCAGCAGTTTACTAGCGGGGGGGCCAGGCAATGAGCAGTTCTTC.

The rearrangement uses TRBV29-1 and TRBJ2-1, with D perhaps matching TRBD2 (5 bases). Trimming removed 0 bases at V and 5 bases at J, with 8 bases between. Per germline, CDR1 SQVTM and CDR2 ANQGSEA. The CDR3 spans 13 residues. The CDR3 coding sequence is TGCAGCGTTGAAGATCGAGGGCACAATGAGCAGTTCTTC. Protein: CSVEDRGHNEQFF.

The chain joins TRBV20-1 to TRBJ2-1; 8 bases match TRBD1. V trimming: 0 bases; J trimming: 2 bases; junction bases outside the gene matches: 3. Germline V lookup: CDR1 DFQATT, CDR2 SNEGSKA (reference sequence). The CDR3 extends over 15 amino acids. The CDR3 spells CSAREPGQAYNEQFF. In DNA, the CDR3 is TGCAGTGCTAGAGAGCCGGGACAGGCCTACAATGAGCAGTTCTTC.

The rearrangement joins TRBV27 to TRBJ2-3; D remains unclear. The V end lost 6 bases, the J end lost 3 bases, and 16 bases lay between the germline ends. CDR1 is MNHEY, CDR2 SMNVEV, per germline (reference sequence). The CDR3 is 15 residues long. The chain's CDR3 is CASSSGTLGTDTQYF. CDR3 DNA: TGTGCCAGCAGCTCGGGTACACTTGGAACAGATACGCAGTATTTT.

This clonotype was detected ten times or more. V usage is TRBV7-8 and J usage is TRBJ2-1; 11 positions agree with TRBD2. Germline-derived CDR1 and CDR2 are SGHVS and FQNEAQ. The V gene end was trimmed by 5 bases and the J gene end by 4 bases; junction bases not matched to a gene: 4. CDR3 length equals 15 residues. CDR3: CASSPGLAGYNEQFF. For the CDR3, the DNA is TGTGCCAGCAGCCCCGGACTAGCGGGTTACAATGAGCAGTTCTTC.

V usage is TRBV28 and J usage is TRBJ2-7, with no clear D. The CDR3 is 13 amino acids. Germline CDR1 is MDHEN and CDR2 is SYDVKM. V was cut by 7 bases and J by 3 bases, with 13 bases left in between. In DNA form, the CDR3 reads TGTGCCAGCACCCCTCCCCTGGGCTACGAGCAGTACTTC. The encoded protein is CASTPPLGYEQYF.

Turning to this clonotype: This sequence may be a read error, since a much larger clone differs from it by one base. The CDR3 bases are TGTGCCAGCAGGGGGGGCGAGCAGTACTTC. The encoded protein is CASRGGEQYF. The chain is built from TRBV2 and TRBJ2-7, with D possibly matching TRBD2 (6 bases). The length of the CDR3 is 10 residues. CDR1 and CDR2 (germline): SNHLY, FYNNEI. Trimming removed 6 bases at V and 6 bases at J, with 6 bases between.

In its sample, this clonotype was seen a few times. The DNA of the CDR3 is TGTGCCAGCAGCCAAGATTGGCGGGGGGGCACGGAGACCCAGTACTTC. It is translated as CASSQDWRGGTETQYF. The rearrangement uses TRBV4-2 and TRBJ2-5; TRBD2 matches at 9 bases. Germline V gives CDR1 LGHNA, CDR2 YNFKEQ. Germline trimming cut 0 bases from V and 5 bases from J; bases unmatched to any gene: 7. The CDR3 is 16 residues long.

The chain recombines TRBV12-3 or TRBV12-4 with TRBJ2-7; 7 nucleotides agree with TRBD1. The CDR3 runs to 12 residues. V trimming: 5 bases; J trimming: 6 bases; junction bases outside the gene matches: 4. The DNA of the CDR3 is TGTGCCAGCAGTCAAGACAGGGTCGAGCAGTACTTC. Its translation is CASSQDRVEQYF.

This clonotype was detected only a few times. This chain uses TRBV15 with TRBJ2-1, with 13 bases lining up with TRBD2. The CDR3 runs to 16 residues. Looked up from germline, CDR1 is LNHNV and CDR2 is YYDKDF (reference sequence). V gave up 1 base and J gave up 7 bases; unmatched junction bases: 4. CDR3: CATSRGTSGGRNEQFF. CDR3 DNA: TGTGCCACCAGCAGAGGGACTAGCGGGGGACGGAATGAGCAGTTCTTC. Full variable domain (missing parts from reference TRBV15 and TRBJ2-1): DAMVIQNPRYQVTQFGKPVTLSCSQTLNHNVMYWYQQKSSQAPKLLFHYYDKDFNNEADTPDNFQSRRPNTSFCFLDIRSPGLGDTAMYLCATSRGTSGGRNEQFFGPGTRLTVL.

V usage is TRBV7-6 and J usage is TRBJ2-7, with a weak D call TRBD2 (5 bases). The CDR3 sequence is 15 residues long. V dropped 4 bases and J dropped 4 bases, with 17 bases sitting between them. Germline assignment: CDR1 SGHVS and CDR2 FNYEAQ. In DNA, the CDR3 is TGTGCCAGCAGCTCAGAGGGCAGTTTAAAGTACGAGCAGTACTTC. Protein sequence: CASSSEGSLKYEQYF.

This chain connects TRBV5-1 to TRBJ1-1; 8 bases match TRBD1. The CDR3 loop spans 14 amino acids. CDR1 and CDR2 (germline): SGHRS, YFSETQ. V trimming: 4 bases; J trimming: 6 bases; junction bases outside the gene matches: 8. CDR3 in DNA: TGCGCCAGCAGCGCCCGGACAGGGTGGGCTGAAGCTTTCTTT. Protein: CASSARTGWAEAFF.

A few counts support this clonotype. The CDR3 DNA sequence: TGTGCCAGCAGCTTAGGCTCGGAACTGGATGATGAGCAGTTCTTC. Protein product: CASSLGSELDDEQFF. The rearrangement links TRBV11-2 to TRBJ2-1; D unclear. The CDR3 sequence is 15 residues long. Trimming took 1 base from V and 8 from J, leaving 15 bases between them. The germline CDR1 and CDR2 sequences are SGHAT and FQNNGV.

This sequence joins TRBV24-1 and TRBJ2-2, with 12 bases that match TRBD1. This CDR3 has 15 amino acids. V trimming: 8 bases; J trimming: 5 bases; junction bases outside the gene matches: 5. Germline V gene data show CDR1 as KGHDR and CDR2 as SFDVKD. The CDR3 nucleotides are TGTGCCACCACGGGACAGGGGGCGAGTACCGGGGAGCTGTTTTTT. It translates to CATTGQGASTGELFF.

The chain is built from TRBV6-5 and TRBJ2-3; unclear D gene. Germline-derived CDR1 and CDR2 are MNHEY and SVGAGI. V was clipped by 2 bases and J by 0 bases, with 9 bases between them. CDR3 length: 15 residues. This CDR3 is CASSYGPLSTDTQYF. In DNA, the CDR3 is TGTGCCAGCAGTTACGGCCCACTAAGCACAGATACGCAGTATTTT.

V usage is TRBV7-9 and J usage is TRBJ2-5; D gene ambiguous. Germline lookup yields CDR1 SEHNR and CDR2 FQNEAQ (reference sequence). The CDR3 is 12 residues long. V lost 3 bases and J lost 5, with 7 bases in between. CDR3 nucleotides: TGTGCCAGCAGCTTTTTAGAGGAGACCCAGTACTTC. This encodes CASSFLEETQYF.

The rearrangement uses TRBV27 and TRBJ1-5; 12 nucleotides agree with TRBD1. CDR1 is MNHEY, CDR2 SMNVEV, per germline (reference sequence). The CDR3 sequence is 18 residues long. J lost 6 bases, V lost 5 bases, and 14 bases had no gene match. CDR3 nucleotide sequence: TGTGCCAGCAGTCCTGGGACAGGGGGCGTCTCTCTGGGTCAGCCCCAGCATTTT. Translated, it gives CASSPGTGGVSLGQPQHF.

The chain recombines TRBV15 with TRBJ1-1, with 7 bases identical to TRBD1. Trimming took 1 base from V and 4 from J; bases not matched to a gene: 9. Germline V gene data show CDR1 as LNHNV and CDR2 as YYDKDF (reference sequence). The CDR3 is made up of 16 amino acids. Here the CDR3 DNA reads TGTGCCACCAGCAGAGGAACTACAGGGGTCGTCACTGAAGCTTTCTTT. Translating gives CATSRGTTGVVTEAFF. Supplemented by reference TRBV15 and TRBJ1-1, the full variable domain reads DAMVIQNPRYQVTQFGKPVTLSCSQTLNHNVMYWYQQKSSQAPKLLFHYYDKDFNNEADTPDNFQSRRPNTSFCFLDIRSPGLGDTAMYLCATSRGTTGVVTEAFFGQGTRLTVV.

The chain carries TRBV10-3 and TRBJ2-1; D is possibly TRBD1 or TRBD2 (5 bases each). The germline V gene encodes CDR1 ENHRY and CDR2 SYGVKD. V dropped 2 bases and J dropped 5 bases, with 13 bases sitting between them. CDR3 length: 15 amino acids. The CDR3 protein is CAISENDWGHNEQFF. In DNA, the CDR3 is TGTGCCATCAGTGAGAATGATTGGGGACACAATGAGCAGTTCTTC.

The sample holds a few counts of this clonotype. The J gene is TRBJ2-1, the V gene TRBV9; D unresolved. The V gene's germline CDR1 is SGDLS and CDR2 YYNGEE. This CDR3 contains 17 residues. Trimming stripped 0 bases from V and 2 bases from J, with 15 bases between. The CDR3 sequence is CASSVGAVGFPYNEQFF. CDR3 nucleotides: TGTGCCAGCAGCGTAGGTGCAGTTGGTTTCCCCTACAATGAGCAGTTCTTC.

The chain uses TRBV5-1 and TRBJ2-5; 7 nucleotides align to TRBD1. The CDR3 extends over 15 amino acids. Looked up from germline, CDR1 is SGHRS and CDR2 is YFSETQ. V lost 5 bases to trimming and J lost 4 bases; unmatched junction nucleotides: 11. In nucleotides, the CDR3 is TGCGCCAGCAGACCGGGACAGCCCGCTTCAGAGACCCAGTACTTC. The encoded protein is CASRPGQPASETQYF. The whole variable domain, filled in from reference TRBV5-1 and TRBJ2-5, reads KAGVTQTPRYLIKTRGQQVTLSCSPISGHRSVSWYQQTPGQGLQFLFEYFSETQRNKGNFPGRFSGRQFSNSRSEMNVSTLELGDSALYLCASRPGQPASETQYFGPGTRLLVL.

This chain links TRBV4-1 with TRBJ2-7; possibly TRBD1 or TRBD2 for D (5 bases each). Germline lookup yields CDR1 MGHRA and CDR2 YSYEKL. This CDR3 comprises 15 residues. Trimming took 3 bases from V and 2 from J, leaving 14 bases between them. CDR3 residues: CASSQTSGTTYEQYF. Written as DNA, the CDR3 is TGCGCCAGCAGCCAGACGTCAGGGACCACCTACGAGCAGTACTTC.